The entry below gives a single T cell receptor beta chain sequence along with its context. Its specificity is unknown. In making TCR beta libraries, quantitative 5'-RACE with molecular barcodes was used. Each CDR3 protein is one row after TCRdb ran MiXCR on the 5' RACE reads. The repertoire has approximately 400,000 distinct CDR3 sequences, 17% of them found once; the top ten carry about 0.94%. These data come from a study of CD8 T cells in ankylosing spondylitis. Notes on the study in general: It was reported that disease-linked clones were significantly enriched in matched ankylosing spondylitis synovial fluid. What appeared characteristic of ankylosing spondylitis blood was a TCR beta motif of seven to nine highly homologous variants. Prior work had noted some motif variants in reactive arthritis blood and synovial fluid.

This CDR3 has 15 amino acids. Germline-derived CDR1 and CDR2 are MDHEN and SYDVKM. V dropped 6 bases and J dropped 4; count of bases not matched to a gene: 11. Sequenced sample: blood, either unsorted or a sorted T cell fraction (not recorded which). The chain has TRBV28 and TRBJ2-7; 8 bases fit TRBD2. The sequence was collected from a male donor with ankylosing spondylitis. Here the CDR3 DNA reads TGTGCCAGCAGAACCCAAAGCGGGGGCTTATACGAGCAGTACTTC. Protein sequence: CASRTQSGGLYEQYF.